This TCR beta chain was sequenced for a study of blood T cell repertoires in COVID-19. Study in general: From the United States, Italy and Spain came samples of acute and convalescent COVID-19. Sources were T cells, B-cell-depleted T cells, or PBMCs; the material itself was cDNA or gDNA.

While infection was still active, Seattle patients were enrolled and then followed longitudinally. Source study methods: Researchers report that nucleated cell counts were estimated from reference gene primer amplification. The data were produced by immunoSEQ multiplex PCR, yet TCRdb's version contains in-frame clones alone and is incomplete. V and J calls plus clone size are reproduced from that table; the DNA served to infer D and trimming. The data contain approximately 530,000 clones, approximately 91% of them seen just once; the ten biggest clones take up 7.8%. Germline assignment: CDR1 SGHRS and CDR2 YFSETQ. The CDR3 consists of 16 residues. Unmatched junction bases numbered 13, after V lost 3 bases and J lost 5 bases.

Sample: peripheral blood. The V and J genes are TRBV5-1 and TRBJ1-2; 7 bases align to TRBD1. This clonotype originated in a woman aged 45 to 65 with COVID-19, enrolled during active disease. The chain's CDR3 is CASSWDTGQLGYGYTF. DNA for the CDR3: TGCGCCAGCAGCTGGGACACGGGACAGTTGGGGTATGGCTACACCTTC.